Presented here are 15 T cell receptor beta chains from one specimen sequenced in a study of siplizumab effects on memory and regulatory T cells. Sequencing was performed with immunoSEQ multiplex PCR; in TCRdb, only in-frame clones are kept and a portion is missing. Among 20,000 to 30,000 clones, roughly 84% were seen once, and the ten largest hold more than 20%. What was sequenced was memory CD4+ T cells sorted from blood. The receptors come from a human donor in good health.

The chain joins TRBV5-1 to TRBJ2-5, with D perhaps TRBD1 (6 bases). The V end lost 3 bases, the J end lost 1 base, and 10 bases lay between the germline ends. The CDR3 spans 14 residues. The germline gives CDR1 SGHRS, CDR2 YFSETQ. CDR3 in DNA: TGCGCCAGCAGCTCAAGGACAGTCCAAGAGACCCAGTACTTC. Its translation: CASSSRTVQETQYF. Using reference TRBV5-1 and TRBJ2-5 for the parts outside the CDR3, the full variable domain is KAGVTQTPRYLIKTRGQQVTLSCSPISGHRSVSWYQQTPGQGLQFLFEYFSETQRNKGNFPGRFSGRQFSNSRSEMNVSTLELGDSALYLCASSSRTVQETQYFGPGTRLLVL.

The sample holds one count of this clone. The rearrangement joins TRBV28 to TRBJ1-3, with D unresolved. This CDR3 has 17 amino acids. CDR1 is MDHEN, CDR2 SYDVKM, per germline. V gave up 0 bases and J gave up 7 bases, with 19 bases separating them. The CDR3: CASSLWRLGPLGNTIYF. The CDR3 DNA follows: TGTGCCAGCAGTTTATGGAGGCTTGGCCCCTTAGGGAACACCATATATTTT.

This clone was counted a few times. This chain links TRBV11-2 with TRBJ2-1, with D uncertain. Looked up from germline, CDR1 is SGHAT and CDR2 is FQNNGV. This CDR3 comprises 11 residues. Trimming took off 1 base at V and 10 bases at J, with 5 bases between the two ends. CDR3 in amino acids: CASSLGIEQFF. The CDR3 DNA is TGTGCCAGCAGCTTAGGAATAGAGCAGTTCTTC.

This clone has only a few counts. This chain links TRBV6-6 with TRBJ2-3, with D perhaps TRBD2 (5 bases). The germline CDR1 and CDR2 sequences are MNHNY and SVGAGI (reference sequence). Trimming pared 7 bases from V and 7 bases from J, leaving 12 bases between. CDR3 length: 12 residues. In nucleotides, the CDR3 is TGTGCCAGCACCGTCACGGGGTATACGCAGTATTTT. Its protein product is CASTVTGYTQYF.

This clone came up a few times. The V and J genes are TRBV2 and TRBJ1-1; no clear D gene. V lost 1 base and J 0 bases, leaving 3 bases between the germline ends. Germline V gives CDR1 SNHLY, CDR2 FYNNEI. The CDR3 totals 13 residues. CDR3 sequence reads: CASSEVLNTEAFF. CDR3 nucleotides: TGTGCCAGCAGTGAAGTTCTGAACACTGAAGCTTTCTTT.

With respect to this clone: The germline gene is not matched at one end of the junction; a read error may be the cause. V gene TRBV7-3 combines with J gene TRBJ2-1; D is possibly TRBD2 (5 bases). The CDR3 consists of 14 residues. Germline CDR1 reads SGHTA; CDR2 reads FQGTGA. CDR3 bases: TGTGCCAGCAGCTTAATGGGTCGGGGTAATGGGCAGTTCTTC. Amino acid sequence: CASSLMGRGNGQFF.

The rearrangement uses TRBV15 and TRBJ1-3; D remains unclear. The CDR3 covers 17 residues. The germline V gene has CDR1 LNHNV and CDR2 YYDKDF (reference sequence). Trimming took off 1 base at V and 2 bases at J, with 15 bases between the two ends. CDR3 bases: TGTGCCACCAGCAGAGGAACTGGCCTCCCTCCTGGAAACACCATATATTTT. It codes for CATSRGTGLPPGNTIYF.

By sample share, this clone is medium-sized (0.01 to 0.1%). The V and J genes are TRBV20-1 and TRBJ2-3; D unresolved. V gave up 3 bases and J gave up 6 bases, with 7 bases separating them. In germline, CDR1 is DFQATT, CDR2 SNEGSKA (reference sequence). The CDR3 spans 11 residues. Here the CDR3 reads CSASSADTQYF. For the CDR3, the DNA is TGCAGTGCTAGCTCTGCGGATACGCAGTATTTT.

J is TRBJ1-2 and V is TRBV11-3; 8 positions agree with TRBD1. Germline loops: CDR1 SGHNT, CDR2 YENEEA. The CDR3 loop spans 16 amino acids. V trimming: 5 bases; J trimming: 4 bases; junction bases outside the gene matches: 12. CDR3: CASSPEGRQGSYGYTF. The CDR3 region has the DNA TGTGCCAGCAGCCCTGAGGGGAGACAGGGGAGCTATGGCTACACCTTC.

The chain couples TRBV18 to TRBJ1-1; 7 bases align to TRBD1. The CDR3 has 13 residues. Germline V CDR1 and CDR2: KGHSH, LQKENI. Trimming removed 6 bases from V and 7 bases from J; junction bases left unmatched: 8. In DNA, the CDR3 is TGTGCCAGCTCGGGGGGACAGATAAGTGAAGCTTTCTTT. Amino acid sequence: CASSGGQISEAFF. The variable domain in full, completed from reference TRBV18 and TRBJ1-1, reads NAGVMQNPRHLVRRRGQEARLRCSPMKGHSHVYWYRQLPEEGLKFMVYLQKENIIDESGMPKERFSAEFPKEGPSILRIQQVVRGDSAAYFCASSGGQISEAFFGQGTRLTVV.

As for this clone: This specimen includes other DNA sequences encoding the same CDR3. The rearrangement links TRBV4-1 to TRBJ1-5, with TRBD1 matching 11 bases. The CDR3 contains 16 residues. Trimming removed 3 bases from V and 4 bases from J; junction bases left unmatched: 5. Germline assignment: CDR1 MGHRA and CDR2 YSYEKL. Here the CDR3 DNA reads TGCGCCAGCAGCCAGCAGGACAGGGGGCGGAATCAGCCCCAGCATTTT. This translates into CASSQQDRGRNQPQHF.

V usage is TRBV28 and J usage is TRBJ2-2, with D perhaps given as TRBD1 or TRBD2 (6 bases each). Germline CDR1 MDHEN, CDR2 SYDVKM. V was pared by 0 bases and J by 7 bases, with 12 bases between. The CDR3 is 15 amino acids. The CDR3 DNA is TGTGCCAGCAGTTTATGGGGGGGCGCGATCGGGGAGCTGTTTTTT. It yields the protein CASSLWGGAIGELFF.

The chain couples TRBV7-8 to TRBJ2-2; 7 bases match TRBD2. Germline V gives CDR1 SGHVS, CDR2 FQNEAQ. J was trimmed by 3 bases and V by 5 bases; bases with no gene match: 15. The CDR3 spans 18 residues. The CDR3 here is CASSPIAVASGHTGELFF. DNA of the CDR3: TGTGCCAGCAGCCCGATCGCCGTGGCTAGCGGACACACCGGGGAGCTGTTTTTT.

The chain is built from TRBV29-1 and TRBJ2-1, with D hard to call. The CDR3 loop spans 13 amino acids. CDR1 SQVTM and CDR2 ANQGSEA come from the germline V gene. The V and J ends lost 6 bases and 3 bases respectively, with 12 bases between them. CDR3: CSVLPAGYNEQFF. CDR3 coding DNA: TGCAGCGTGTTGCCTGCCGGCTACAATGAGCAGTTCTTC.

CDR3 region: CASSEAGWGRDRGNIQYF. DNA for the CDR3: TGTGCCAGCAGTGAAGCGGGATGGGGCCGGGACAGGGGAAACATTCAGTACTTC. The chain links TRBV6-1 to TRBJ2-4; 10 nucleotides align to TRBD1. There are 18 residues in the CDR3. The trim removed 0 bases at V and 6 bases at J, leaving 11 bases unmatched. CDR1 is MNHNS and CDR2 is SASEGT in the germline V gene.